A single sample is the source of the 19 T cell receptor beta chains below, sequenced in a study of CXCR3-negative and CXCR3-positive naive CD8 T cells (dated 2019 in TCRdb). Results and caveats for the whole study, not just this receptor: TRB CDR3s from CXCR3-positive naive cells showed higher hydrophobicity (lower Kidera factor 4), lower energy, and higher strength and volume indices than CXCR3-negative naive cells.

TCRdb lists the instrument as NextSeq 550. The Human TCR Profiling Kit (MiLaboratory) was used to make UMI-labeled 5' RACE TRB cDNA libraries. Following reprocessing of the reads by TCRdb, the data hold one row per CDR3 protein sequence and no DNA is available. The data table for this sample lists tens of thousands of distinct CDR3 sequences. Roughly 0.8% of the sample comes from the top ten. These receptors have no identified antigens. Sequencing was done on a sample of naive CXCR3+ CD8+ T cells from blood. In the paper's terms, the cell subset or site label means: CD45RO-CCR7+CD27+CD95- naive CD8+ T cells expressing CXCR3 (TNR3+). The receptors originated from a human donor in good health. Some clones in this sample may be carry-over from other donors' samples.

The CDR3 loop reads CASSNFGLAEETQYF. The rearrangement joins TRBV5-4 to TRBJ2-5; TCRdb's assignment of TRBD2 cannot be checked, as there is no DNA. Germline loops: CDR1 SGHNT, CDR2 YYREEE (reference sequence). This CDR3 is 15 amino acids long.

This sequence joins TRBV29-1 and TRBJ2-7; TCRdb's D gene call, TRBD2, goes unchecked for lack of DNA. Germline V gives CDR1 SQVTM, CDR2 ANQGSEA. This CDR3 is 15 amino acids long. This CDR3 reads CSVRSAGEPLYEQYF.

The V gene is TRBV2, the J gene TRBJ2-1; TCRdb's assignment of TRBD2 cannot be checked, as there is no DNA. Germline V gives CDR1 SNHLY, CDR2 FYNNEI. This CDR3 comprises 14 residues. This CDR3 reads CASSGTSVGNEQFF. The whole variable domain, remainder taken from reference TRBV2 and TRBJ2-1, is EPEVTQTPSHQVTQMGQEVILRCVPISNHLYFYWYRQILGQKVEFLVSFYNNEISEKSEIFDDQFSVERPDGSNFTLKIRSTKLEDSAMYFCASSGTSVGNEQFFGPGTRLTVL.

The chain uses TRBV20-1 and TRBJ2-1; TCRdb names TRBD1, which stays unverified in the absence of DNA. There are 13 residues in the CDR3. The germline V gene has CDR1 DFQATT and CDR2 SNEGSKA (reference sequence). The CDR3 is CSAGTGDYNEQFF.

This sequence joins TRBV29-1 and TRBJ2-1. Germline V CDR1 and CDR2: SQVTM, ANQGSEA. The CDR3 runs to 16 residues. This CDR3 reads CSVDFYTGASYNEQFF.

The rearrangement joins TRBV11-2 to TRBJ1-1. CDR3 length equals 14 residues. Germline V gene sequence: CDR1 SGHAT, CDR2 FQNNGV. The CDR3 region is CASSGTEPYTEAFF. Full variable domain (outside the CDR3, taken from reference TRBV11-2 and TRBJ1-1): EAGVAQSPRYKIIEKRQSVAFWCNPISGHATLYWYQQILGQGPKLLIQFQNNGVVDDSQLPKDRFSAERLKGVDSTLKIQPAKLEDSAVYLCASSGTEPYTEAFFGQGTRLTVV.

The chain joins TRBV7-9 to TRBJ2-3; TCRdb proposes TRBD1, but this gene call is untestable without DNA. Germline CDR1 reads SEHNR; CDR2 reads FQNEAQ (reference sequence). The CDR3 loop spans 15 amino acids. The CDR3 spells CASSFSAAAGDTQYF. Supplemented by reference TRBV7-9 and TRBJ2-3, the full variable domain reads DTGVSQNPRHKITKRGQNVTFRCDPISEHNRLYWYRQTLGQGPEFLTYFQNEAQLEKSRLLSDRFSAERPKGSFSTLEIQRTEQGDSAMYLCASSFSAAAGDTQYFGPGTRLTVL.

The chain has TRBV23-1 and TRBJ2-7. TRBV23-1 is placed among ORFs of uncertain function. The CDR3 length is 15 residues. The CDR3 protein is CASSQLIDSLYEQYF.

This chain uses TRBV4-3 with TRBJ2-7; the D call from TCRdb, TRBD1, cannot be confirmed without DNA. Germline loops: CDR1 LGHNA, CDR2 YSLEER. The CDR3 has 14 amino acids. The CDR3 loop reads CASSQDRGNYEQYF.

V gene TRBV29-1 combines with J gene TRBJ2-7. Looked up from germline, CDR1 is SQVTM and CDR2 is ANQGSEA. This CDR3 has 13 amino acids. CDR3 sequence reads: CSVLKIDSYEQYF.

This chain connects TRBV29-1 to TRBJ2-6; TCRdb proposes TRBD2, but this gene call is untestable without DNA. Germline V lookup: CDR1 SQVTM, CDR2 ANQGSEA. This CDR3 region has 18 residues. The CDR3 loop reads CSVEAATGTVYGANVLTF.

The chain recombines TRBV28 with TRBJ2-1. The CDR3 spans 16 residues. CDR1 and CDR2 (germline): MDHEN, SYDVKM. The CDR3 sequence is CASSLERSVAYNEQFF.

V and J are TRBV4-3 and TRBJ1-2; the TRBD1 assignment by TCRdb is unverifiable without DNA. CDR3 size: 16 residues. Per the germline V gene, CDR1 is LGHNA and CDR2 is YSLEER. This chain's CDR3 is CASSQDHRTGGDGYTF.

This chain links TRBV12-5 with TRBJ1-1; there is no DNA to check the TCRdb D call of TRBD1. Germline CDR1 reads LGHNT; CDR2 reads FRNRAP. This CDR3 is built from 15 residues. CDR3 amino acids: CASGSPLDPRREAFF.

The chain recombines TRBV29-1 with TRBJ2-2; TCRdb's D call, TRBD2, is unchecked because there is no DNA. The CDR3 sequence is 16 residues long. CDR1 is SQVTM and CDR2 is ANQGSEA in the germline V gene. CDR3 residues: CSVLERGGRDTGELFF.

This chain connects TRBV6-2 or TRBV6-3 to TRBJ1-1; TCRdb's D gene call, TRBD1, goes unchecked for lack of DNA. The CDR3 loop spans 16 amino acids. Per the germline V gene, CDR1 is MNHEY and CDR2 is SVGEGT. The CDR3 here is CASRLRFRTGNTEAFF.

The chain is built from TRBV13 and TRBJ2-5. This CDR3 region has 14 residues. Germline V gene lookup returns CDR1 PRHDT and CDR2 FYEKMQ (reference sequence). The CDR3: CASSSALRLETQYF.

The CDR3 spells CSASGTSSYNEQFF. The chain combines TRBV20-1 with TRBJ2-1; there is no DNA to check the TCRdb D call of TRBD2. The CDR3 contains 14 residues. CDR1 and CDR2 from the germline V gene are DFQATT and SNEGSKA (reference sequence).

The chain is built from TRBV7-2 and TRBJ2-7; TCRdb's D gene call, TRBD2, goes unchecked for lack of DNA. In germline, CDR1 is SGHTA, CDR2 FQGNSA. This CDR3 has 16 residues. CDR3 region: CASSLEVWREGYEQYF.